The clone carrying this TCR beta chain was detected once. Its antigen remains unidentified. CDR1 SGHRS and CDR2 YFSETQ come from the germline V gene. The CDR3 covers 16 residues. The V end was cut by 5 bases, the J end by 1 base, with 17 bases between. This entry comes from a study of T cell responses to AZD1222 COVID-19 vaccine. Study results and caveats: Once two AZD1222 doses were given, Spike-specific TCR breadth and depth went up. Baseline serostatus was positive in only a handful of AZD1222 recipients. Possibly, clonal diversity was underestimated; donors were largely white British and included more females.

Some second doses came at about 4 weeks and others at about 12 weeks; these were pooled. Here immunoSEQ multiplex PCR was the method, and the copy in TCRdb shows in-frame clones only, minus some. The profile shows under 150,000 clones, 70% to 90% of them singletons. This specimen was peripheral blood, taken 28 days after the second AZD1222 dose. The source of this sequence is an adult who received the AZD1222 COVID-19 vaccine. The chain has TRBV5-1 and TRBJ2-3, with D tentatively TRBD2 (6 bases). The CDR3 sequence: CASRDAGNPGTDTQYF. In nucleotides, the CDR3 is TGCGCCAGCAGAGACGCGGGGAACCCCGGCACAGATACGCAGTATTTT.